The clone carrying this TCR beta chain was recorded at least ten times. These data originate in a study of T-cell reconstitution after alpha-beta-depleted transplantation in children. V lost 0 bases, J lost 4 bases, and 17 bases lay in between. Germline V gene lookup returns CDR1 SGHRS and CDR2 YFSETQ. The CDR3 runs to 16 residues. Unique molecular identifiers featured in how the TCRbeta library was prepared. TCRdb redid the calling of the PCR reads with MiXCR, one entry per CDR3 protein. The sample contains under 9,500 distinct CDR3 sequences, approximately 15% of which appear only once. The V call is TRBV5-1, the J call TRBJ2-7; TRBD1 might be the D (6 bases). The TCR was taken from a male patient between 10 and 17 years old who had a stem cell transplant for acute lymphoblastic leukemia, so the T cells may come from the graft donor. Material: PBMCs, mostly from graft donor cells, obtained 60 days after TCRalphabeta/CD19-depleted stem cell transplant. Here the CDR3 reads CASSLAPGTGLYEQYF. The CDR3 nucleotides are TGCGCCAGCAGCTTGGCTCCGGGTACAGGGCTATACGAGCAGTACTTC. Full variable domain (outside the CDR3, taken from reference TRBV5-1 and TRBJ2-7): KAGVTQTPRYLIKTRGQQVTLSCSPISGHRSVSWYQQTPGQGLQFLFEYFSETQRNKGNFPGRFSGRQFSNSRSEMNVSTLELGDSALYLCASSLAPGTGLYEQYFGPGTRLTVT.